The clone carrying this T cell receptor (beta chain) appeared once. Germline V gene lookup returns CDR1 SGHRS and CDR2 YFSETQ. J was trimmed by 5 bases and V by 0 bases; bases with no gene match: 9. The CDR3 consists of 16 residues. Sequenced by immunoSEQ multiplex PCR; TCRdb stores in-frame clones only, minus some. Of about 200,000 clones in the sample, around 83% were seen once. The data are from a study of blood T cell repertoires in COVID-19. For the study at large: Samples taken during acute and convalescent COVID-19 were collected in the United States, Italy and Spain.

The chain has TRBV5-1 and TRBJ1-2; 8 bases line up with TRBD1. The sequence was collected from a human donor in a cohort sampled during active COVID-19. Sequencing was done on a sample of peripheral blood. CDR3 in amino acids: CASSLETGAGEYGYTF. CDR3 bases: TGCGCCAGCAGCTTGGAGACAGGGGCGGGAGAGTATGGCTACACCTTC.